This T cell receptor (beta chain) appears in the sequencing data of a study of blood T cell repertoires in COVID-19. As handled by the study authors: Amplification of reference gene primers was used by the study to estimate nucleated cell counts. The assay was immunoSEQ multiplex PCR, and TCRdb's table has in-frame clones only and misses some. V, J and clone size were drawn from that table, and D and trimming were deduced from the DNA. The data show tens of thousands of clones, approximately 88% seen once. Trimming removed 2 bases from V and 6 bases from J; junction bases left unmatched: 6. Germline V CDR1 and CDR2: LGHDT, YNNKEL (reference sequence). The CDR3 covers 14 residues.

The source material was peripheral blood. This rearrangement joins TRBV3-1 (or the pseudogene TRBV3-2) to TRBJ2-7, with TRBD2 matching 8 bases. The receptor was isolated from a human donor in a cohort sampled during active COVID-19. The CDR3 bases are TGTGCCAGCAGCCAAACTCGGACTAGCTCCGAGCAGTACTTC. Its translation is CASSQTRTSSEQYF.